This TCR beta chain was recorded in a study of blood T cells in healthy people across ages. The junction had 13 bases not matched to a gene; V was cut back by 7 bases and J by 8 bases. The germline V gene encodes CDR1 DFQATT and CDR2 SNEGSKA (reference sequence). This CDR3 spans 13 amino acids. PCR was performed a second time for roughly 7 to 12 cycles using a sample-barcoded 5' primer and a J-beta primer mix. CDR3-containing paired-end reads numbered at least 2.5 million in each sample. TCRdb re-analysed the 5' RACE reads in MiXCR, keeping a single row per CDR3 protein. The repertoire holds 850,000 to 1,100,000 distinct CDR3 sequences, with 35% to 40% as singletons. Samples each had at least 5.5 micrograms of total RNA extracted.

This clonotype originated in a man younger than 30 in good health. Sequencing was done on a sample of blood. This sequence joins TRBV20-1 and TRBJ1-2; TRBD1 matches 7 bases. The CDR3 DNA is TGCAGTGTCCCAGGACAGGAGGGAGGCGGCTACACCTTC. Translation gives CSVPGQEGGGYTF.